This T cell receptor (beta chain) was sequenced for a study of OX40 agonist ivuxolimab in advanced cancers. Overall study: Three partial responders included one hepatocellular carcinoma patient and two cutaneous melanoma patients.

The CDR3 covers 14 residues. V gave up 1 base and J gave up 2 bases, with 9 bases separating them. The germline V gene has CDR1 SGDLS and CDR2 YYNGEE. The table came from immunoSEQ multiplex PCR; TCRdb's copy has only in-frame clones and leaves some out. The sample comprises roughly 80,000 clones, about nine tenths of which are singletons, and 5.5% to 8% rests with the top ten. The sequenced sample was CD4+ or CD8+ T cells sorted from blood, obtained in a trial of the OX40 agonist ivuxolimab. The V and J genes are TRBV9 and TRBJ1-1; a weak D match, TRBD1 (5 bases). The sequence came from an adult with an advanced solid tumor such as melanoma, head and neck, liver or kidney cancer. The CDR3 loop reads CASSVRGINTEAFF. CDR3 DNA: TGTGCCAGCAGCGTACGGGGGATAAACACTGAAGCTTTCTTT.